The 9 T cell receptor beta chains below were found in one sample sequenced in a study of cytomegalovirus exposure and HLA in healthy donors. Researchers ran the PCR with 60 Vbeta and 13 Jbeta primers. Assay used: immunoSEQ multiplex PCR; TCRdb lists only in-frame clones, some missing. The table includes under 200,000 clones, approximately 80% detected once. The source material was PBMCs. Receptors originate from a female donor in good health and CMV-seronegative.

The rearrangement uses TRBV21-1 and TRBJ2-3; the tabulated D call, TRBD1, remains unverified against the DNA. TRBV21-1 is reported as a pseudogene. CDR3 length equals 16 residues. CDR3: CASSTDPGQGTDTQYF. CDR3 in DNA: TGTGCCAGCAGTACCGATCCGGGACAGGGCACAGATACGCAGTATTTT.

This chain uses TRBV5-1 with TRBJ2-1; TRBD2 matches at 7 bases. The germline V gene has CDR1 SGHRS and CDR2 YFSETQ. The J segment lost 3 bases and the V segment lost 0 bases, leaving 6 bases of the junction unmatched. The CDR3 covers 16 residues. CDR3 sequence (DNA): TGCGCCAGCAGCTTGGACGAGGGACTAAGCTACAATGAGCAGTTCTTC. It translates to CASSLDEGLSYNEQFF.

This sequence joins TRBV6-6 and TRBJ1-4; a possible D gene is TRBD1 (6 bases). The V gene lost 5 bases and the J gene lost 8 bases, with 18 bases spanning the gap. CDR1 and CDR2 from the germline V gene are MNHNY and SVGAGI (reference sequence). The CDR3 totals 15 residues. CDR3: CASSRLGGGSEKLFF. The DNA of the CDR3 is TGTGCCAGCAGTCGACTAGGGGGGGGGTCAGAAAAACTGTTTTTT.

Details on this clone: The identical CDR3 is also encoded by other nucleotide sequences in the sample. The V call is TRBV5-1, the J call TRBJ1-1; 7 nucleotides match TRBD1. This CDR3 comprises 14 residues. V lost 1 base and J lost 1; bases outside the gene matches: 1. CDR1 is SGHRS, CDR2 YFSETQ, per germline. CDR3 region: CASSLSGGNTEAFF. The CDR3 DNA follows: TGCGCCAGCAGCTTGTCAGGGGGGAACACTGAAGCTTTCTTT.

This clone was detected a few times. The chain recombines TRBV6-5 with TRBJ1-1, with 8 bases lining up with TRBD1. This CDR3 has 13 residues. The trim removed 6 bases at V and 5 bases at J, leaving 5 bases unmatched. In germline, CDR1 is MNHEY, CDR2 SVGAGI. CDR3 nucleotide sequence: TGTGCCAGCAGACAGGGGGTCGGGACTGAAGCTTTCTTT. Translation: CASRQGVGTEAFF.

This rearrangement joins TRBV7-6 to TRBJ2-1, with 8 bases identical to TRBD2. V shed 5 bases, J shed 0 bases, and the junction held 6 bases outside the gene matches. CDR1 is SGHVS and CDR2 is FNYEAQ in the germline V gene. The CDR3 extends over 16 amino acids. CDR3 region: CASSRLSGSSYNEQFF. As DNA, the CDR3 is TGTGCCAGCAGCAGGCTAAGCGGGAGCTCCTACAATGAGCAGTTCTTC. The variable domain in full, with the rest retrieved from reference TRBV7-6 and TRBJ2-1, is GAGVSQSPRYKVTKRGQDVALRCDPISGHVSLYWYRQALGQGPEFLTYFNYEAQQDKSGLPNDRFSAERPEGSISTLTIQRTEQRDSAMYRCASSRLSGSSYNEQFFGPGTRLTVL.

This chain uses TRBV27 with TRBJ1-6; 9 nucleotides agree with TRBD1. This CDR3 is 15 amino acids long. Germline V lookup: CDR1 MNHEY, CDR2 SMNVEV (reference sequence). V trimming: 5 bases; J trimming: 10 bases; junction bases outside the gene matches: 9. The CDR3 nucleotides read TGTGCCAGCAGTCTGTGGGACAGGGTAGGATCACCCCTCCACTTT. Protein sequence: CASSLWDRVGSPLHF.

The rearrangement joins TRBV28 to TRBJ1-2; D gene unclear. The CDR3 contains 13 residues. The germline V gene has CDR1 MDHEN and CDR2 SYDVKM. The V and J ends lost 7 bases and 5 bases respectively, with 14 bases between them. Here the CDR3 DNA reads TGTGCCAGCACCCGCCTTCAGAATTATGGCTACACCTTC. Translating gives CASTRLQNYGYTF.

The gene calls are TRBV10-3 and TRBJ2-5; D might be TRBD1 (5 bases). There are 14 residues in the CDR3. Per the germline V gene, CDR1 is ENHRY and CDR2 is SYGVKD. Trimming removed 2 bases at V and 5 bases at J, with 12 bases between. CDR3 protein: CAISEGLRQETQYF. CDR3 in DNA: TGTGCCATCAGTGAGGGGTTACGACAGGAGACCCAGTACTTC.